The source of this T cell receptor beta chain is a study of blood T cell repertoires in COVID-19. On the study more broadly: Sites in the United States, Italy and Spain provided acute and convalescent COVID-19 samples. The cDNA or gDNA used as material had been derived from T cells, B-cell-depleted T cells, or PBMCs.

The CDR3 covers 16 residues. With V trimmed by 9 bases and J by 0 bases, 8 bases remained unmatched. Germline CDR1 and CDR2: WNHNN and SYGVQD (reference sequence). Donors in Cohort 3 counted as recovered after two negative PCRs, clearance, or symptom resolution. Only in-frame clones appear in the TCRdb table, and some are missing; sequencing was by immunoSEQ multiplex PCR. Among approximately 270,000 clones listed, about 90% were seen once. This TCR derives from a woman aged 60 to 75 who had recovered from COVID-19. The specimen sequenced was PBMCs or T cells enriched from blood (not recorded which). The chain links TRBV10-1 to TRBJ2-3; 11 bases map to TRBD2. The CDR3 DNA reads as TGCGCCAGTTCGATTACTAGCGGGAGTAGCACAGATACGCAGTATTTT. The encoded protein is CASSITSGSSTDTQYF.